Listed below are T cell receptor beta chains from one sample, sequenced in a study of T cell responses to AZD1222 COVID-19 vaccine. Sequencing used immunoSEQ multiplex PCR; TCRdb keeps in-frame clones, though not all of them. The sample carries about 120,000 clones, roughly 90% recorded once. Sequencing was performed on peripheral blood, taken on day 0 of AZD1222 vaccination. Receptor source: an adult in good health. The CDR3 runs from the conserved cysteine through the conserved F or W. A D gene is named only where the DNA matches it firmly. Size tells how often a clone was seen (once, few, many) or the class of an expanded clone, and some rows leave it out.

TRBV2	-	TRBJ1-2	TRBD1	CASSPTGGKYGYTF	TGTGCCAGCAGTCCGACAGGGGGCAAATATGGCTACACCTTC
TRBV2	-	TRBJ1-1	-	CASILSHQGYTEAFF	TGTGCCAGCATCCTCAGCCATCAGGGATACACTGAAGCTTTCTTT
TRBV7-9	-	TRBJ2-1	-	CASSLESSAGEQFF	TGTGCCAGCAGCTTAGAGTCATCGGCGGGTGAGCAGTTCTTC
TRBV2	-	TRBJ1-5	-	CASRPGQHSNQPQHF	TGTGCCAGCAGACCTGGACAGCATAGCAATCAGCCCCAGCATTTT
TRBV29-1	-	TRBJ1-1	-	CSVAPGWGMNTEAFF	TGCAGCGTTGCACCCGGATGGGGAATGAACACTGAAGCTTTCTTT
TRBV27	once	TRBJ2-5	-	CASSLYRYQETQYF	TGTGCCAGCAGTCTATACAGGTACCAAGAGACCCAGTACTTC
TRBV11-2	-	TRBJ2-3	TRBD1	CASSSRQGATDTQYF	TGTGCCAGCAGCTCTAGGCAGGGGGCGACAGATACGCAGTATTTT
TRBV3-1/TRBV3-2	-	TRBJ1-1	TRBD1	CASSQLDRAGGAFF	TGTGCCAGCAGCCAGTTGGACAGGGCTGGGGGAGCTTTCTTT
TRBV2	-	TRBJ2-5	-	CASNRYRTETQYF	TGTGCCAGCAATAGGTACAGGACGGAGACCCAGTACTTC
TRBV5-5	-	TRBJ1-4	-	CASTPTVPGSSANEKLFF	TGTGCCAGCACCCCAACCGTGCCAGGTAGTTCGGCTAATGAAAAACTGTTTTTT
TRBV7-2	-	TRBJ2-4	TRBD2	CASSRLAVAKNIQYF	TGTGCCAGCAGTCGACTAGCGGTAGCCAAAAACATTCAGTACTTC
TRBV6-5	-	TRBJ1-5	TRBD1	CASRLTGIQPQHF	TGTGCCAGCAGGTTGACAGGGATTCAGCCCCAGCATTTT
TRBV6-5	-	TRBJ1-5	-	CASSKNSNQPQHF	TGTGCCAGCAGTAAGAATAGCAATCAGCCCCAGCATTTT
TRBV5-4	-	TRBJ1-2	-	CASSLERGRDGYTF	TGTGCCAGCAGCTTGGAACGGGGTAGAGATGGCTACACCTTC
TRBV3-1/TRBV3-2	-	TRBJ2-7	TRBD2	CASSQDLGGIRVSYEQYF	TGTGCCAGCAGCCAAGATCTGGGAGGGATTAGGGTATCCTACGAGCAGTACTTC
TRBV5-5	-	TRBJ2-7	TRBD1	CASSHPGQGSYEQYF	TGTGCCAGCAGCCACCCGGGACAGGGCTCCTACGAGCAGTACTTC
TRBV6-5	-	TRBJ1-2	-	CASSYSTPQRVGYTF	TGTGCCAGCAGTTACTCGACCCCACAGAGGGTTGGCTACACCTTC
TRBV7-9	-	TRBJ2-3	-	CASSPGQSTDTQYF	TGTGCCAGCAGCCCCGGACAGAGCACAGATACGCAGTATTTT
TRBV6-1	-	TRBJ2-5	-	CASSDIRIGFSETQYF	TGTGCCAGCAGTGATATCAGGATCGGATTTTCGGAGACCCAGTACTTC
TRBV28	-	TRBJ1-5	TRBD1	CASSRTGGGQPQHF	TGTGCCAGCAGCCGGACAGGGGGCGGGCAGCCCCAGCATTTT
TRBV6-2/TRBV6-3	-	TRBJ1-1	-	CASSYEPRNTEAFF	TGTGCCAGCAGTTACGAGCCGAGGAACACTGAAGCTTTCTTT
TRBV5-1	-	TRBJ2-7	-	CASSLELRYEQYF	TGCGCCAGCAGCTTAGAGTTAAGATACGAGCAGTACTTC
TRBV30	-	TRBJ1-3	-	CAWSVKGRGTWNTIYF	TGTGCCTGGAGTGTAAAGGGTAGGGGCACCTGGAACACCATATATTTT
TRBV6-5	-	TRBJ1-1	-	CASSYTGGSEAFF	TGTGCCAGCAGTTACACCGGGGGTTCTGAAGCTTTCTTT
TRBV10-3	once	TRBJ1-4	TRBD1	CAISAQGAGNEKLFF	TGTGCCATCAGTGCACAGGGGGCGGGTAATGAAAAACTGTTTTTT
TRBV4-1	-	TRBJ2-1	-	CASSQGERWRGPRFDEQFF	TGCGCCAGCAGCCAAGGAGAACGATGGAGGGGGCCGAGATTTGATGAGCAGTTCTTC
TRBV30	-	TRBJ1-1	TRBD1	CAWRPSTGHGAFF	TGTGCCTGGAGACCTTCGACAGGGCACGGAGCTTTCTTT
TRBV5-6	-	TRBJ1-1	-	CASSLQGNTEAFF	TGTGCCAGCAGCTTACAGGGAAACACTGAAGCTTTCTTT
TRBV28	-	TRBJ1-6	TRBD1	CASTRRGRANSPLHF	TGTGCCAGCACCCGTAGGGGGCGGGCTAATTCACCCCTCCACTTT
TRBV13	-	TRBJ2-1	-	CASSLGASNRVGAEQFF	TGTGCCAGCAGCTTAGGGGCCTCCAACAGGGTTGGTGCTGAGCAGTTCTTC
TRBV6-5	-	TRBJ1-4	TRBD1	CASSPDRGHEKLFF	TGTGCCAGCAGTCCGGACAGGGGGCATGAAAAACTGTTTTTT
TRBV13	once	TRBJ1-1	-	CASSLRAYTEAFF	TGTGCCAGCAGCTTAAGGGCGTACACTGAAGCTTTCTTT
TRBV10-3	-	TRBJ2-3	-	CASTWQGTDTQYF	TGTGCCTCCACGTGGCAGGGCACAGATACGCAGTATTTT
TRBV7-9	-	TRBJ1-2	-	CASSPGAGYTF	TGTGCCAGCAGTCCAGGGGCTGGCTACACCTTC
TRBV27	-	TRBJ1-2	-	CASSYRDPRHYGYTF	TGTGCCAGCAGTTACCGGGACCCCCGGCACTATGGCTACACCTTC